This entry concerns a single TCR beta chain. Its antigen specificity is not known. The input lacks base qualities; no much larger clone sits a single base away. The data were obtained in a study of memory CD4+ T cells and cytomegalovirus serostatus (dated by TCRdb to about 2019). Regarding the research as a whole: The roughly 35 healthy Belgian adults in the cohort included 9 who were CMV seropositive and around 25 who were CMV seronegative. To replicate a published TCR-based CMV serostatus classifier, the study sequenced CD4+ memory TCRbeta repertoires from a Belgian cohort whose cytomegalovirus serostatus was known.

The Quick-DNA Microprep Kit was used to extract genomic DNA from the sorted cells. TCRbeta DNA was amplified with the immunoSEQ hsTCRbeta kit following the manufacturer's protocol. An Illumina MiSeq instrument was used to sequence the TCRbeta libraries. The original methods were these. Removing out-of-frame sequences left a few million distinct TCRbeta sequences, an average of around 62,000 per individual. Two values were used to score each individual: the count of 150 to 200 previously reported CMV-associated TCRbeta sequences and the total count of productive distinct TCRbeta sequences. A beta-binomial model was reimplemented in Python, and scikit-learn random forests with default parameters were trained on US cohort data. Classifier performance on the Belgian cohort was reported as the median AUC with percentile confidence intervals calculated over 10,000 bootstrap iterations. TCRdb took over this immuneACCESS table, retaining in-frame rearrangements with V and J assigned. Such tables are incomplete; in checked studies, under half of the missing clones stem from an unresolved V gene, and the remainder is unexplained. The DNA was the basis for D and trimming; V, J and clone size are from that table. The sample profile shows some 48,000 clones; roughly 73% of them were found once. Around 0.77% of the sample lies in the top ten.

Single viable CD3+CD4+CD8-CD45RO+ cells were sorted as memory CD4+ T cells on a FACSAria II. CMV serostatus was determined using a Roche Elecsys assay that detects serum IgG against CMV pp150, pp28, p38 and p52. After thawing, total CD4+ T cells were enriched by positive selection with CD4 magnetic microbeads. The samples came from a separate study whose specific focus was interrogating the CD4+ T cell memory repertoire. Following standard operating procedures, peripheral blood mononuclear cells were isolated and cryopreserved, while serum was kept at -80 degrees C. Staining used CD3-PerCP (BW264/56), CD4-APC (RPA-T4), CD45RO-PE (UCHT1) and CD8-Pacific Orange (3B5) antibodies, with Sytox blue excluding non-viable cells. Its CDR3 holds 15 amino acids, cysteine through phenylalanine. Only the CDR3 DNA is retained, 45 bases long and in frame from the first base. Trimming takes 7 bases from V and 0 bases from J, and the germline ends sit 17 bases apart. As encoded in the germline V gene, CDR1 is SQVTM while CDR2 is ANQGSEA.

Here is what the overall study found, with its caveats: The results were read as suggesting that the CMV-associated TCR signature is, for the most part, present in the CD4+ memory repertoire. For predicting CMV serostatus, the median bootstrapped AUC was about 0.95 using the original framework and about 0.9 using a US-trained random forest. Unlike the original study, which covered naive and memory CD4+ and CD8+ populations, the Belgian study sequenced only CD4+CD45RO+ memory cells. Among the 150 to 200 previously reported CMV-associated TCRbeta sequences, some 69 showed up in the CD4+ memory repertoires, with each one found in between one and five individuals. A median bootstrapped AUC of approximately 0.95 with a 95% CI of 0.76-1.00 was achieved on the Belgian cohort by the original-framework classifier.

The sequenced sample was memory CD4+ T cells from blood. This sequence originates from an adult in good health and CMV-seronegative. The rearrangement combines TRBV29-1 with TRBJ2-3; 6 matching bases give a weak D call of TRBD2. CDR3 reads: CSAAVGRGSTDTQYF. Read as DNA, the sequence is TGCAGCGCCGCGGTTGGGCGGGGAAGCACAGATACGCAGTATTTT.